A selection of T cell receptor beta chains follows, all from one sample in a study of Tregs in tolerant kidney transplant recipients. Only in-frame clones appear in the TCRdb table, and some are missing; sequencing was by immunoSEQ multiplex PCR. This table has some 69,000 clones, 80% to 85% appearing once. The sequencing input was CD4+ T cells from blood. These receptors all come from a human donor in good health. CDR3s include the opening cysteine and the closing phenylalanine or tryptophan. Each record gives: J gene, clone size, V gene, D gene, CDR3 DNA, CDR3 protein. The D gene is left open where the match is weak. Not every row has a clone size; where given, it reads once, few, many or a size class.

TRBJ1-2	-	TRBV7-2	-	TGTGCCAGCAGCGCGGACCCATGGTATGGCTACACCTTC	CASSADPWYGYTF
TRBJ2-3	-	TRBV7-3	-	TGTGCCAGCAGGGCCGCTAGCACAGATACGCAGTATTTT	CASRAASTDTQYF
TRBJ2-5	-	TRBV7-2	TRBD2	TGTGCCAGCAGCTTAGGGGCTGGTAGCGGGGGGTCCCAAGAGACCCAGTACTTC	CASSLGAGSGGSQETQYF
TRBJ1-1	once	TRBV25-1	-	TGTGCCAGCAGTGAAAACCACGGAGGCGGGGCTTTCTTT	CASSENHGGGAFF
TRBJ2-3	-	TRBV7-2	-	TGTGCCAGCTCCTTTGAGTCGAGGGGGACAGATACGCAGTATTTT	CASSFESRGTDTQYF
TRBJ1-1	-	TRBV11-2	TRBD1	TGTGCCAGCAGCTTAGGAAAAGGGACAGGGAGCAAACGGTCTGAAGCTTTCTTT	CASSLGKGTGSKRSEAFF
TRBJ2-3	-	TRBV4-2	TRBD2	TGTGCCAGCAGCCAAGATTTACGCGGGGGTACAGATACGCAGTATTTT	CASSQDLRGGTDTQYF
TRBJ1-5	-	TRBV28	-	TGTGCCAGCAATCCCCTTAAGGACAATCAGCCCCAGCATTTT	CASNPLKDNQPQHF
TRBJ1-3	-	TRBV6-4	-	TGTGCCAGCAGTGCCGGAAACACCATATATTTT	CASSAGNTIYF
TRBJ2-1	once	TRBV29-1	-	TGCAGCTCAAGAGGAGAGAGTGGGGGAAACAATGAGCAGTTCTTC	CSSRGESGGNNEQFF
TRBJ1-1	-	TRBV5-5	TRBD1	TGTGCCAGCAGCCCCCGTTTGGGACAGACTCGTGAAGCTTTCTTT	CASSPRLGQTREAFF
TRBJ1-6	-	TRBV30	TRBD1	TGTGCCTGGAGTACGCCCCGGACAGGGGCTACTCTCTCACCCCTCCACTTT	CAWSTPRTGATLSPLHF
TRBJ2-5	-	TRBV9	TRBD2	TGTGCCAGCAGCCTTAGCGGGAGTGAGACCCAGTACTTC	CASSLSGSETQYF
TRBJ2-7	-	TRBV18	TRBD1	TGTGCCAGCTCAGAGTCCGGGACAGAGTACGAGCAGTACTTC	CASSESGTEYEQYF
TRBJ1-6	-	TRBV7-8	-	TGTGCCAGCAGCCCTCGGAGGGGGGCGCGGAGTTCACCCCTCCACTTT	CASSPRRGARSSPLHF
TRBJ2-1	-	TRBV19	TRBD2	TGTGCCAGTAGCCGGACTAGCGGGGGGCCGGGATTTACAATTGAGCAGTTCTTC	CASSRTSGGPGFTIEQFF
TRBJ2-7	-	TRBV19	TRBD2	TGTGCCAGTTCCAGCGGGGTTCGCGAGCAGTACTTC	CASSSGVREQYF
TRBJ2-7	-	TRBV7-2	-	TGTGCCAGCAGCTTAGTAAGGGGATCATACGAGCAGTACTTC	CASSLVRGSYEQYF
TRBJ1-3	few	TRBV7-9	-	TGTGCCAGCAGCCCGCAACCCCTCTTGGTGAACACCATATATTTT	CASSPQPLLVNTIYF
TRBJ2-1	-	TRBV9	-	TGTGCCAGCAGCGCCACAAAGCCCCCGGCCTACAATGAGCAGTTCTTC	CASSATKPPAYNEQFF
TRBJ1-2	-	TRBV6-5	-	TGTGCCAGCAGCCGGTCCTGGACGGGAGGCTACACCTTC	CASSRSWTGGYTF
TRBJ2-7	-	TRBV11-3	TRBD2	TGTGCCAGCAGTCCGACTAGCGGGAGCTCCTACGAGCAGTACTTC	CASSPTSGSSYEQYF
TRBJ2-2	few	TRBV19	TRBD2	TGTGCCAGTAGTACTTCGGGACTAGCGGGAGCCATGAACACCGGGGAGCTGTTTTTT	CASSTSGLAGAMNTGELFF
TRBJ1-2	once	TRBV2	TRBD1	TGTGCCAGCAGTGGTACAGGGGCCTATGGCTACACCTTC	CASSGTGAYGYTF
TRBJ1-5	-	TRBV6-1	-	TGTGCAAGTGACAGGAATGGGCAAAGCAATCAGCCCCAGCATTTT	CASDRNGQSNQPQHF
TRBJ2-2	-	TRBV19	TRBD2	TGTGCCAGTAGCCGATTGCTAGCGGGAAGGCACGGGGAGCTGTTTTTT	CASSRLLAGRHGELFF
TRBJ2-5	-	TRBV11-3	TRBD2	TGTGCCAGCAGCCAGTCGGGGCGGGGGGAAGAGACCCAGTACTTC	CASSQSGRGEETQYF
TRBJ2-1	few	TRBV27	TRBD1	TGTGCCAGCAGTTTATCTCGGGACAGGGGAGTGGATGAGCAGTTCTTC	CASSLSRDRGVDEQFF
TRBJ1-1	-	TRBV7-2	-	TGTGCCAGCAGCTTACAGTACGGGAACACTGAAGCTTTCTTT	CASSLQYGNTEAFF
TRBJ1-6	-	TRBV18	-	TGTGCCAGCTCACCTGGGGGGGTTAATTCACCCCTCCACTTT	CASSPGGVNSPLHF
TRBJ2-2	-	TRBV5-1	-	TGCGCCAGCGCAGGGAGGCCCAACACCGGGGAGCTGTTTTTT	CASAGRPNTGELFF
TRBJ2-7	-	TRBV2	-	TGTGCCAGCAGTGATAGAGACTCCTCCTCCTACGAGCAGTACTTC	CASSDRDSSSYEQYF
TRBJ2-4	-	TRBV6-6	TRBD1	TGTGCCAGCATCCGAGGGACAGGGGATGTCATTCAGTACTTC	CASIRGTGDVIQYF
TRBJ1-2	-	TRBV4-2	-	TGTGCCAGCAGCCAGAGGAGGGGCTTTAACTATGGCTACACCTTC	CASSQRRGFNYGYTF
TRBJ2-5	once	TRBV10-3	TRBD1	TGTGCCATCAGTTTTGGGACAGAAGAGACCCAGTACTTC	CAISFGTEETQYF
TRBJ2-2	-	TRBV19	-	TGTGCCAGTACGGGGAGAGGGGAGCTGTTTTTT	CASTGRGELFF
TRBJ1-1	-	TRBV11-2	-	TGTGCCAGCAGCTTCGACGGGAACACTGAAGCTTTCTTT	CASSFDGNTEAFF
TRBJ2-3	-	TRBV19	TRBD2	TGTGCCAGTAGTATAGCGCGTAGCGGGAGAACCACAGATACGCAGTATTTT	CASSIARSGRTTDTQYF
TRBJ2-7	-	TRBV6-1	-	TGTGCCAGCAGGGGACCGGTGGGTTTGGAGCAGTACTTC	CASRGPVGLEQYF
TRBJ2-2	once	TRBV2	-	TGTGCCAGCAAAAAAGCTTACGGGCGAGAGGGACTCAAGAACACCGGGGAGCTGTTTTTT	CASKKAYGREGLKNTGELFF
TRBJ2-3	few	TRBV9	TRBD2	TGTGCCAGCAGCGTACTTACCCCGGGACTAGCGACTGATACGCAGTATTTT	CASSVLTPGLATDTQYF
TRBJ2-5	-	TRBV6-5	-	TGTGCCAGCAGTTACTCGAGAGGACCATCAGAGACCCAGTACTTC	CASSYSRGPSETQYF
TRBJ2-1	-	TRBV29-1	TRBD2	TGCAGCGTTGAAGTCAAGGCTAGCGGGGAATCCCCCTACAATGAGCAGTTCTTC	CSVEVKASGESPYNEQFF
TRBJ1-1	-	TRBV11-2	-	TGTGCCAGCAGCTTTGGCACATCTAACACTGAAGCTTTCTTT	CASSFGTSNTEAFF
TRBJ2-2	-	TRBV10-3	TRBD2	TGTGCCATCAATCCTAGCGGTTTTTCCACCGGGGAGCTGTTTTTT	CAINPSGFSTGELFF
TRBJ1-2	-	TRBV18	-	TGTGCCAGCTCCCCAGACGGAAACTATGGCTACACCTTC	CASSPDGNYGYTF
TRBJ2-5	-	TRBV29-1	TRBD1	TGCAGCGTGGGGACAGGGGGCCGGCAAGAGACCCAGTACTTC	CSVGTGGRQETQYF